These 10 T cell receptor beta chains were all obtained from the same sample, sequenced in a study of shared clonotypes between healthy human individuals. The repertoire was sequenced with immunoSEQ multiplex PCR; TCRdb's copy has only in-frame clones and lacks some. This sample yields roughly 2.2 million clones, of which about nine tenths are seen a single time; approximately 0.4% belongs to the top ten. Sequencing was performed on naive CD4+ T cells from PBMCs. As for subset: CD45RA+ positively selected. Every receptor here comes from a man aged 18 to 30 in good health. Some clones in this sample may be carry-over from other donors' samples.

V is TRBV6-5 and J is TRBJ2-3; a possible D gene is TRBD1 (6 bases). This CDR3 spans 14 amino acids. Trimming took 2 bases from V and 4 from J, leaving 10 bases between them. CDR1 is MNHEY and CDR2 is SVGAGI in the germline V gene. CDR3 nucleotide sequence: TGTGCCAGCAGTTACAGGGGGACGGCAGATACGCAGTATTTT. As protein: CASSYRGTADTQYF.

This clone was seen only once. The chain links TRBV9 to TRBJ2-2; 7 positions agree with TRBD2. The CDR3 contains 15 residues. The ends lost 3 bases at V and 3 bases at J; junction bases unmatched: 5. Germline CDR1 reads SGDLS; CDR2 reads YYNGEE. As DNA, the CDR3 is TGTGCCAGCAGCGGGGGGAGGGCCGACACCGGGGAGCTGTTTTTT. Protein product: CASSGGRADTGELFF.

V is TRBV19 and J is TRBJ2-2, with D unclear. Germline V gene lookup returns CDR1 LNHDA and CDR2 SQIVND (reference sequence). This CDR3 region has 13 residues. V lost 2 bases and J lost 3, with 4 bases in between. The CDR3 sequence: CASSITDTGELFF. Written as DNA, the CDR3 is TGTGCCAGTAGTATAACAGACACCGGGGAGCTGTTTTTT.

J is TRBJ2-2 and V is TRBV4-2; D is perhaps TRBD1 or TRBD2 (6 bases each). The germline V gene encodes CDR1 LGHNA and CDR2 YNFKEQ. V lost 0 bases to trimming and J lost 8 bases, with 16 bases between them. CDR3 length: 16 residues. The CDR3: CASSQEVGGAAGELFF. DNA of the CDR3: TGTGCCAGCAGCCAAGAAGTGGGGGGCGCAGCGGGGGAGCTGTTTTTT.

This chain connects TRBV7-2 to TRBJ2-7, with D possibly being TRBD1 (6 bases). V lost 10 bases and J 7 bases, leaving 20 bases between the germline ends. The CDR3 has 13 residues. CDR1 and CDR2 (germline): SGHTA, FQGNSA. The CDR3 DNA sequence: TGTGCCATTCGAGGGACAAATGCCCTAGAGCAGTACTTC. This translates into CAIRGTNALEQYF.

V usage is TRBV27 and J usage is TRBJ2-3; D remains unclear. Trimming stripped 5 bases from V and 3 bases from J, with 12 bases between. Germline CDR1 is MNHEY and CDR2 is SMNVEV (reference sequence). The CDR3 consists of 14 residues. CDR3 region: CASSTLRLTDTQYF. CDR3 sequence (DNA): TGTGCCAGCAGTACCCTTCGACTGACAGATACGCAGTATTTT.

This chain joins TRBV28 and TRBJ2-7; D could derive from TRBD1 or TRBD2 (5 bases each). CDR1 is MDHEN and CDR2 is SYDVKM in the germline V gene. The CDR3 has 14 residues. V lost 6 bases and J 5 bases, leaving 17 bases between the germline ends. CDR3 in DNA: TGTGCCAGCAGGGGGCGACGGGTTAGCGACGAGCAGTACTTC. Translated, it gives CASRGRRVSDEQYF.

V is TRBV7-9 and J is TRBJ1-1; TRBD1 matches at 7 bases. The CDR3 is 15 residues long. With V trimmed by 5 bases and J by 1 base, 7 bases remained unmatched. Germline CDR1 SEHNR, CDR2 FQNEAQ (reference sequence). The CDR3 DNA follows: TGTGCCAGCAGCGGAGTAAACAGGGGGAACACTGAAGCTTTCTTT. This sequence encodes CASSGVNRGNTEAFF.

J is TRBJ1-3 and V is TRBV2, with TRBD1 identical over 7 bases. The ends lost 5 bases at V and 3 bases at J; junction bases unmatched: 4. The CDR3 sequence is 14 residues long. Germline loops: CDR1 SNHLY, CDR2 FYNNEI. The chain's CDR3 is CASSLQGNGNTIYF. CDR3 in DNA: TGTGCCAGCAGTTTACAGGGGAATGGAAACACCATATATTTT.

The genes are TRBV19 and TRBJ2-1; possible D gene TRBD2, 5 bases. CDR3 length: 15 amino acids. V was pared by 3 bases and J by 0 bases, with 9 bases between. Looked up from germline, CDR1 is LNHDA and CDR2 is SQIVND (reference sequence). CDR3 DNA sequence: TGTGCCAGTAGTATTCCGGGGTACTCCTACAATGAGCAGTTCTTC. This sequence encodes CASSIPGYSYNEQFF.